These 21 T cell receptor beta chains were sequenced from one sample in a study of T cells in Graves' hyperthyroidism and ophthalmopathy. What was amplified from RNA transcripts were TCR beta CDR3 regions. First-round RT-PCR of the TCR CDR3 relied on the HTBI primer set. Via MiXCR, TCRdb re-called the multiplex PCR reads, giving one row per CDR3 protein. The sample lists around 450,000 distinct CDR3 sequences, 15% to 17% occurring once. The sample consisted of blood. These TCRs come from a woman aged 18-29 years with Graves' hyperthyroidism.

The rearrangement joins TRBV5-1 to TRBJ1-1; maybe TRBD1 (6 bases). CDR3 length equals 14 residues. Germline CDR1 reads SGHRS; CDR2 reads YFSETQ. V lost 4 bases, J lost 0 bases, and 10 bases lay in between. In nucleotides, the CDR3 is TGCGCCAGCAGCAGTACAGGGATGAACACTGAAGCTTTCTTT. Translation gives CASSSTGMNTEAFF. The whole variable domain, remainder taken from reference TRBV5-1 and TRBJ1-1, is KAGVTQTPRYLIKTRGQQVTLSCSPISGHRSVSWYQQTPGQGLQFLFEYFSETQRNKGNFPGRFSGRQFSNSRSEMNVSTLELGDSALYLCASSSTGMNTEAFFGQGTRLTVV.

This clonotype was counted many times. This CDR3 reads CASSYSTGNTEAFF. For the CDR3, the DNA is TGTGCCAGCAGTTACTCGACAGGGAACACTGAAGCTTTCTTT. The chain employs TRBV6-5 and TRBJ1-1, with a weak D call TRBD1 (6 bases). Trimming left V 0 bases short and J 1 base short, with 6 bases between. CDR1 is MNHEY and CDR2 is SVGAGI in the germline V gene. The CDR3 length is 14 residues.

This clonotype was seen many times. The chain is built from TRBV10-3 and TRBJ2-2; D not resolved. V dropped 8 bases and J dropped 6 bases, with 10 bases sitting between them. Per germline, CDR1 ENHRY and CDR2 SYGVKD. The CDR3 is made up of 12 amino acids. The CDR3 sequence: CAISQGPGELFF. Here the CDR3 DNA reads TGTGCCATCTCCCAAGGGCCCGGGGAGCTGTTTTTT.

The chain uses TRBV3-1 and TRBJ2-7, with D uncertain. CDR3 length: 13 amino acids. In germline, CDR1 is LGHDT, CDR2 YNNKEL (reference sequence). V lost 0 bases and J 7 bases, leaving 10 bases between the germline ends. The chain's CDR3 is CASSQEGTGEQYF. CDR3 in DNA: TGTGCCAGCAGCCAAGAGGGCACCGGGGAGCAGTACTTC.

This clonotype was seen at least ten times. The chain joins TRBV12-3 or TRBV12-4 to TRBJ1-5; 7 bases match TRBD1. J was trimmed by 0 bases and V by 5 bases; bases with no gene match: 7. The CDR3 runs to 16 residues. The CDR3 protein is CASSLSGQNSNQPQHF. The CDR3 DNA sequence: TGTGCCAGCAGTCTCTCGGGACAGAATAGCAATCAGCCCCAGCATTTT.

This clonotype was found many times. The chain recombines TRBV12-3 or TRBV12-4 with TRBJ2-7; weak D call: TRBD1 (5 bases). V lost 5 bases to trimming and J lost 2 bases, with 19 bases between them. This CDR3 is 16 amino acids long. In nucleotides, the CDR3 is TGTGCCAGCAGTGGGAAAGGGGCCCCCGGCCCCTACGAGCAGTACTTC. Translated: CASSGKGAPGPYEQYF.

This clonotype was picked up many times. The V gene is TRBV30, the J gene TRBJ2-3; D not resolved. The CDR3 is 13 residues long. Germline CDR1 GTSNPN, CDR2 SVGIG (reference sequence). Trimming pared 7 bases from V and 3 bases from J, leaving 14 bases between. Here the CDR3 reads CASSIGRTDTQYF. The CDR3 DNA is TGTGCCTCCTCCATAGGCCGGACAGATACGCAGTATTTT.

The J gene is TRBJ2-6, the V gene TRBV18, with D tentatively TRBD1 or TRBD2 (5 bases each). Trimming cost V 4 bases and J 0 bases, with 16 bases left between them. This CDR3 is 18 amino acids long. Germline-derived CDR1 and CDR2 are KGHSH and LQKENI. The CDR3 sequence is CASSRDRHFASGANVLTF. In DNA form, the CDR3 reads TGTGCCAGCTCACGGGACCGACATTTTGCCTCTGGGGCCAACGTCCTGACTTTC.

This clonotype was detected ten times or more. This chain connects TRBV12-3 or TRBV12-4 to TRBJ2-3; 10 nucleotides align to TRBD2. V shed 3 bases and J 6 bases; nucleotides not matched to a gene: 6. The CDR3 sequence is 15 residues long. The CDR3 DNA sequence: TGTGCCAGCAGTTTCTTCAGCGGGGGGGGGGATACGCAGTATTTT. Protein: CASSFFSGGGDTQYF.

The table lists this clonotype with many counts. V is TRBV11-3 and J is TRBJ2-5; possibly TRBD1 or TRBD2 for D (7 bases each). The germline V gene encodes CDR1 SGHNT and CDR2 YENEEA. This CDR3 has 15 residues. Trimming took 5 bases from V and 3 from J, leaving 16 bases between them. CDR3 coding DNA: TGTGCCAGCAGCCCAGGGGGGGGGCGCGAAGAGACCCAGTACTTC. Its protein product is CASSPGGGREETQYF.

This clonotype was found many times. The chain combines TRBV2 with TRBJ2-1, with 10 bases matching TRBD1. After removal of 4 bases from V and 4 bases from J, the junction contained 1 base not matched to a gene. This CDR3 has 14 residues. In germline, CDR1 is SNHLY, CDR2 FYNNEI. This CDR3 reads CASSGDRGYNEQFF. The DNA of the CDR3 is TGTGCCAGCAGTGGGGACAGGGGTTACAATGAGCAGTTCTTC.

This clonotype was found many times. The rearrangement uses TRBV4-1 and TRBJ1-4; D unresolved. The germline CDR1 and CDR2 sequences are MGHRA and YSYEKL. The CDR3 runs 13 residues. V lost 0 bases, J lost 11 bases, and 10 bases lay in between. DNA of the CDR3: TGCGCCAGCAGCCAAGATCTCGAGGGCAAACTGTTTTTT. This gives the protein CASSQDLEGKLFF.

This clonotype was detected many times. The V call is TRBV11-2, the J call TRBJ1-1, with 7 bases matching TRBD1. The germline CDR1 and CDR2 sequences are SGHAT and FQNNGV. The trim removed 5 bases at V and 5 bases at J, leaving 5 bases unmatched. CDR3 size: 13 residues. CDR3 sequence reads: CASSLDRATEAFF. The CDR3 nucleotides are TGTGCCAGCAGCCTCGACAGGGCAACTGAAGCTTTCTTT.

In this sample, this clonotype turned up many times. This sequence joins TRBV20-1 and TRBJ2-7, with D tentatively TRBD1 or TRBD2 (5 bases each). This CDR3 has 15 amino acids. V gave up 3 bases and J gave up 0 bases, with 15 bases separating them. The germline V gene has CDR1 DFQATT and CDR2 SNEGSKA (reference sequence). The CDR3 DNA is TGCAGTGCTAGGGGGATAAGGGACGGCTCCTACGAGCAGTACTTC. This sequence encodes CSARGIRDGSYEQYF.

This clonotype was counted many times. The V gene is TRBV6-2 or TRBV6-3, the J gene TRBJ2-7; 14 bases agree with TRBD2. The CDR3 runs to 16 residues. Germline trimming cut 4 bases from V and 3 bases from J; bases unmatched to any gene: 5. Germline CDR1 and CDR2: MNHEY and SVGEGT. CDR3 sequence (DNA): TGTGCCAGCAGTTCCCGGACTAGCGGGGGGAACTACGAGCAGTACTTC. Amino acid sequence: CASSSRTSGGNYEQYF.

The table lists this clonotype with many counts. This chain uses TRBV29-1 with TRBJ2-1; D remains ambiguous. Germline lookup yields CDR1 SQVTM and CDR2 ANQGSEA. CDR3 size: 11 residues. Trimming stripped 4 bases from V and 5 bases from J, with 6 bases between. The CDR3 spells CSVVRNNEQFF. The DNA for the CDR3 is TGCAGCGTTGTGAGGAACAATGAGCAGTTCTTC.

Many counts were recorded for this clonotype. The chain has TRBV5-1 and TRBJ2-3, with a possible D match to TRBD1 (6 bases). Looked up from germline, CDR1 is SGHRS and CDR2 is YFSETQ. V gave up 2 bases and J gave up 3 bases, with 13 bases separating them. The CDR3 extends over 15 amino acids. The CDR3 protein is CASSFAPGATDTQYF. CDR3 DNA sequence: TGCGCCAGCAGCTTTGCCCCAGGGGCTACAGATACGCAGTATTTT. Combining the CDR3 with reference TRBV5-1 and TRBJ2-3 gives the whole variable domain KAGVTQTPRYLIKTRGQQVTLSCSPISGHRSVSWYQQTPGQGLQFLFEYFSETQRNKGNFPGRFSGRQFSNSRSEMNVSTLELGDSALYLCASSFAPGATDTQYFGPGTRLTVL.

This clonotype was picked up many times. The J gene is TRBJ1-1, the V gene TRBV2; unclear D gene. Trimming left V 2 bases short and J 6 bases short, with 13 bases between. The germline V gene has CDR1 SNHLY and CDR2 FYNNEI. This CDR3 is 14 amino acids long. The CDR3 nucleotides read TGTGCCAGCAGTGAATCGCCGAGTACGGCTGAAGCTTTCTTT. This codes for CASSESPSTAEAFF.

This clonotype was recorded many times. The V call is TRBV7-9, the J call TRBJ1-1; TRBD1 aligns across 9 bases. In germline, CDR1 is SEHNR, CDR2 FQNEAQ (reference sequence). This CDR3 has 16 residues. J gave up 4 bases and V 5 bases, and 11 bases lay outside the gene matches. The CDR3 sequence: CASSPSPGQGPTEAFF. The CDR3 DNA reads TGTGCCAGCAGCCCTAGCCCGGGACAGGGACCCACTGAAGCTTTCTTT.

This clonotype has at least ten counts. The chain is built from TRBV28 and TRBJ2-1; either TRBD1 or TRBD2 may fit D (5 bases each). CDR1 is MDHEN and CDR2 is SYDVKM in the germline V gene. The CDR3 has 17 amino acids. V gave up 2 bases and J gave up 0 bases, with 14 bases separating them. The CDR3 coding sequence is TGTGCCAGCAGTTTAAGTCGGGGCGGTAGCTCCTACAATGAGCAGTTCTTC. Residues: CASSLSRGGSSYNEQFF.

This clonotype was seen once. This chain connects TRBV24-1 to TRBJ2-1; perhaps TRBD2 as D (7 bases). CDR3 size: 17 residues. The germline CDR1 and CDR2 sequences are KGHDR and SFDVKD. Trimming left V 4 bases short and J 8 bases short, with 23 bases between. CDR3 region: CATSEGGGLREGDEQFF. CDR3 coding DNA: TGTGCCACCAGTGAGGGGGGGGGGTTAAGGGAGGGGGATGAGCAGTTCTTC.